The 5 T cell receptor beta chains given below trace back to one sample, sequenced in a study of beta chain features in type 1 diabetes. Study-level results: All four CD4+ subsets of Type 1 diabetes patients contained TCRB CDR3s that were moderately but significantly shorter.

Expressed TCRB transcripts were sequenced, since all the RNA that had been isolated was reverse transcribed. The repertoire was sequenced with immunoSEQ multiplex PCR; TCRdb's copy has only in-frame clones and lacks some. Of 600,000 to 750,000 clones listed, 9.5% to 15% are singletons. Their cognate antigens are unknown. The sequenced material came from naive CD4+ T cells from blood. These receptors were taken from a man aged 25-45 years with type 1 diabetes.

In its sample, this clone was seen a few times. The V gene is TRBV29-1, the J gene TRBJ1-1; D is undetermined. With 6 bases removed from V and 6 bases from J, the gap between germline ends came to 11 bases. Germline loops: CDR1 SQVTM, CDR2 ANQGSEA. CDR3 size: 11 residues. The CDR3 coding sequence is TGCAGCGTGTGGGCAGGCGCTGAAGCTTTCTTT. It codes for CSVWAGAEAFF. Filled out from reference TRBV29-1 and TRBJ1-1, the complete variable domain reads SAVISQKPSRDICQRGTSLTIQCQVDSQVTMMFWYRQQPGQSLTLIATANQGSEATYESGFVIDKFPISRPNLTFSTLTVSNMSPEDSSIYLCSVWAGAEAFFGQGTRLTVV.

This clone was found a few times. J is TRBJ1-3 and V is TRBV15, with D possibly matching TRBD1 (5 bases). The germline CDR1 and CDR2 sequences are LNHNV and YYDKDF (reference sequence). This CDR3 is built from 15 residues. The V end was cut by 0 bases, the J end by 4 bases, with 10 bases between. The CDR3 nucleotides read TGTGCCACCAGCAGAGATGCAGGGCGGGGAAACACCATATATTTT. The encoded protein is CATSRDAGRGNTIYF.

This clone was found a few times. The chain carries TRBV2 and TRBJ1-3; the D is unclear. Germline values: CDR1 SNHLY, CDR2 FYNNEI. The CDR3 contains 13 residues. Trimming removed 2 bases at V and 1 base at J, with 3 bases between. The DNA for the CDR3 is TGTGCCAGCAGTGAACAATCTGGAAACACCATATATTTT. It yields the protein CASSEQSGNTIYF.

Only a few counts were recorded for this clone. The CDR3 bases are TGTGCCAGCGCCTCCGTGGGACAGGGGAACAATGGCTACACCTTC. This gives the protein CASASVGQGNNGYTF. The chain uses TRBV6-1 and TRBJ1-2; TRBD1 agrees at 10 bases. V trimming: 8 bases; J trimming: 6 bases; junction bases outside the gene matches: 12. The CDR3 sequence is 15 residues long. From germline, CDR1 is MNHNS and CDR2 SASEGT.

This chain links TRBV5-8 with TRBJ2-7, with 11 nucleotides matching TRBD1. CDR1 and CDR2 (germline): SGHTS, YDEGEE. The trim removed 6 bases at V and 5 bases at J, leaving 4 bases unmatched. The CDR3 sequence is 13 residues long. Here the CDR3 DNA reads TGTGCCAGCACGAGGGACAGGGGGAACGAGCAGTACTTC. The encoded protein is CASTRDRGNEQYF.